The clone carrying this TCR beta chain turned up a few times. Its target is not known. The CDR3 is 15 residues long. Germline V gene sequence: CDR1 SGHTA, CDR2 FQGNSA. V gave up 6 bases and J gave up 5 bases; unmatched junction bases: 9. The data stem from a study of post-analysis software for immune sequencing data. Study-wide results and limits: Relative to controls, patients had five TRBV segments at higher frequency, with TRBV5-6, TRBV5-1 and TRBV20-1 among these. Significantly lower normalized Chao1 diversity was seen in multiple sclerosis patients than in controls.

cDNA libraries of TCR beta carried unique molecular identifiers. TCRdb reprocessed the PCR reads via MiXCR and lists one record per CDR3 protein. The sample lists some 800,000 distinct CDR3 sequences; just over 45% were seen once. The source is a girl between 5 and 17 years old with multiple sclerosis. The sequencing input was blood. V is TRBV7-2 and J is TRBJ2-3, with 9 bases aligning to TRBD2. The CDR3 DNA reads as TGTGCCAGCAGAGACCTAGCGGGAAAAAGAGATACGCAGTATTTT. Translation gives CASRDLAGKRDTQYF.